This TCR beta chain was obtained from a study of graft-versus-host responses after intestinal transplantation. Study overall: Transplantation in recipients was multivisceral, liver-intestinal, or isolated intestinal.

CDR1 and CDR2 (germline): LNHDA, SQIVND (reference sequence). J was trimmed by 6 bases and V by 6 bases; bases with no gene match: 11. CDR3 length: 16 amino acids. The assay was immunoSEQ multiplex PCR, and TCRdb's table has in-frame clones only and misses some. The table shows about 22,000 clones, with 55% to 70% occurring only once. The sample was alloreactive CD4+ T cells from a mixed lymphocyte reaction culture, taken before intestinal transplant. Subset reported: CFSE-low proliferating T cells sorted from approximately 6-day pre-transplant mixed lymphocyte reaction (GvH or HvG direction). This chain connects TRBV19 to TRBJ1-6; TRBD1 aligns across 7 bases. This TCR was recovered from a human patient who received an intestinal transplant. The CDR3 DNA follows: TGTGCCAGTAGCGATAGGGTCACAGGGGCTAATTCACCCCTCCACTTT. This codes for CASSDRVTGANSPLHF. Variable domain in full (rest from reference TRBV19 and TRBJ1-6): DGGITQSPKYLFRKEGQNVTLSCEQNLNHDAMYWYRQDPGQGLRLIYYSQIVNDFQKGDIAEGYSVSREKKESFPLTVTSAQKNPTAFYLCASSDRVTGANSPLHFGNGTRLTVT.